In its sample, the clone carrying this T cell receptor beta chain was seen many times. Germline V lookup: CDR1 SGHAT, CDR2 FQNNGV. The CDR3 is made up of 15 amino acids. V was clipped by 4 bases and J by 8 bases; unmatched bases: 8. Unique molecular identifier tags were affixed to discrete cDNA molecules. TCRdb re-called the 5' RACE reads with MiXCR, one entry per CDR3 protein. Of tens of thousands of distinct CDR3 sequences listed, 7% to 10% are singletons. This sample was taken from a study of early T cells in non-severe SARS-CoV-2 infection. The receptor's source is an adult who was a healthcare worker with PCR-confirmed SARS-CoV-2 infection or an uninfected control (not recorded which). Source material: whole blood. V and J are TRBV11-2 and TRBJ2-1, with 10 bases identical to TRBD2. The CDR3 DNA is TGTGCCAGCAGCTCTCAAGGACTAGCGGTCGATGAGCAGTTCTTC. It is translated as CASSSQGLAVDEQFF.